A selection of T cell receptor beta chains follows, all from one sample in a study of blood T cells in healthy people across ages. One entry per CDR3 protein results from TCRdb running MiXCR on the 5' RACE reads. Here the sample spans some 1.6 million distinct CDR3 sequences, roughly 32% being singletons. The sample was blood. These receptors originate from a woman in her twenties or thirties in good health. Both conserved end residues are part of each CDR3. D genes are given only for firm matches. Clone size is shown for a subset of rows, as once, few, many or a class of expanded clone.

V gene: TRBV30
D gene: -
J gene: TRBJ2-7
clone size: -
CDR3 length: 11
CDR3 DNA: TGTGCCTGGGCGATTAAAAACGAGCAGTACTTC
CDR3 protein: CAWAIKNEQYF

V gene: TRBV7-3
D gene: -
J gene: TRBJ2-5
clone size: -
CDR3 length: 13
CDR3 DNA: TGTGCCAGCAGTCGGACGGTTGGGGAGACCCAGTACTTC
CDR3 protein: CASSRTVGETQYF

V gene: TRBV27
D gene: TRBD2
J gene: TRBJ2-1
clone size: few
CDR3 length: 16
CDR3 DNA: TGTGCCAGCAGGCCCCCAGGTAGCGGGAGTTACAATGAGCAGTTCTTC
CDR3 protein: CASRPPGSGSYNEQFF

V gene: TRBV28
D gene: TRBD1
J gene: TRBJ2-7
clone size: -
CDR3 length: 16
CDR3 DNA: TGTGCCAGCAGTTCTCCGACGGCAGGGGGCTCCTACGAGCAGTACTTC
CDR3 protein: CASSSPTAGGSYEQYF

V gene: TRBV27
D gene: -
J gene: TRBJ2-4
clone size: -
CDR3 length: 15
CDR3 DNA: TGTGCCAGCAGTTTAAATTTCTTAGCCAAAAACATTCAGTACTTC
CDR3 protein: CASSLNFLAKNIQYF

V gene: TRBV20-1
D gene: TRBD2
J gene: TRBJ2-1
clone size: few
CDR3 length: 17
CDR3 DNA: TGCAGTGCCAGGACTAGCGGGGGCCGGAGCTCCTACAATGAGCAGTTCTTC
CDR3 protein: CSARTSGGRSSYNEQFF

V gene: TRBV28
D gene: TRBD2
J gene: TRBJ2-5
clone size: -
CDR3 length: 16
CDR3 DNA: TGTGCCAGCAGTTTATGGGGCCTAGCGGGGGGGGAGACCCAGTACTTC
CDR3 protein: CASSLWGLAGGETQYF

V gene: TRBV29-1
D gene: TRBD1
J gene: TRBJ2-1
clone size: few
CDR3 length: 14
CDR3 DNA: TGCAGCGTTGAAGGGGGACAGGCCCCCAATAAGCAGTTCTTC
CDR3 protein: CSVEGGQAPNKQFF

V gene: TRBV7-2
D gene: -
J gene: TRBJ2-5
clone size: many
CDR3 length: 13
CDR3 DNA: TGTGCCAGCAGTTCTAGGGGAGCAGAGACCCAGTACTTC
CDR3 protein: CASSSRGAETQYF

V gene: TRBV12-3/TRBV12-4
D gene: -
J gene: TRBJ2-3
clone size: -
CDR3 length: 15
CDR3 DNA: TGTGCCAGCAGTCCAAGGGGCCGGGGCACAGGTACGCAGTATTTT
CDR3 protein: CASSPRGRGTGTQYF

V gene: TRBV20-1
D gene: -
J gene: TRBJ2-1
clone size: many
CDR3 length: 11
CDR3 DNA: TGCAGTGCTAGAGATCATCCCGAGCAGTTCTTC
CDR3 protein: CSARDHPEQFF

V gene: TRBV11-1
D gene: TRBD1
J gene: TRBJ2-7
clone size: few
CDR3 length: 15
CDR3 DNA: TGTGCCAGCAGCTTACTACAGGGGGCGTCCTACGAGCAGTACTTC
CDR3 protein: CASSLLQGASYEQYF

V gene: TRBV5-5
D gene: -
J gene: TRBJ2-7
clone size: many
CDR3 length: 12
CDR3 DNA: TGTGCCAGCAGCTCCGCAGGGTACGAGCAGTACTTC
CDR3 protein: CASSSAGYEQYF

V gene: TRBV25-1
D gene: TRBD1
J gene: TRBJ1-1
clone size: -
CDR3 length: 14
CDR3 DNA: TGTGCCAGCAGTGGACAAGGGGGCGTTGGTGAAGCTTTCTTT
CDR3 protein: CASSGQGGVGEAFF

V gene: TRBV14
D gene: -
J gene: TRBJ2-1
clone size: -
CDR3 length: 16
CDR3 DNA: TGTGCCAGCAGCCAAAGACAACTATCACGCTACAATGAGCAGTTCTTC
CDR3 protein: CASSQRQLSRYNEQFF

V gene: TRBV3-1
D gene: TRBD2
J gene: TRBJ2-5
clone size: few
CDR3 length: 14
CDR3 DNA: TGTGCCAGCAGCCGGGCCACTAGCGGGGAGACCCAGTACTTC
CDR3 protein: CASSRATSGETQYF

V gene: TRBV5-1
D gene: -
J gene: TRBJ2-5
clone size: few
CDR3 length: 14
CDR3 DNA: TGCGCCAGCAGCTTGGTAGTGGGACGAGAGACCCAGTACTTC
CDR3 protein: CASSLVVGRETQYF

V gene: TRBV20-1
D gene: TRBD2
J gene: TRBJ2-5
clone size: few
CDR3 length: 15
CDR3 DNA: TGCAGTGCTAGAGTCATGCGGGGGGGCCGGGAGACCCAGTACTTC
CDR3 protein: CSARVMRGGRETQYF

V gene: TRBV20-1
D gene: TRBD1
J gene: TRBJ2-5
clone size: few
CDR3 length: 14
CDR3 DNA: TGCAGTGCTCAACGGACAGGGGGCCGGGAGACCCAGTACTTC
CDR3 protein: CSAQRTGGRETQYF

V gene: TRBV6-1
D gene: -
J gene: TRBJ1-2
clone size: -
CDR3 length: 13
CDR3 DNA: TGTGCCAGCACTCAGGATTCGAACTATGGCTACACCTTC
CDR3 protein: CASTQDSNYGYTF

V gene: TRBV11-1
D gene: -
J gene: TRBJ2-7
clone size: -
CDR3 length: 17
CDR3 DNA: TGTGCCAGCAGCTTATTTACAGGGACAACCACTACCTACGAGCAGTACTTC
CDR3 protein: CASSLFTGTTTTYEQYF

V gene: TRBV6-4
D gene: -
J gene: TRBJ2-6
clone size: few
CDR3 length: 15
CDR3 DNA: TGTGCCAGCAGTGAGTGGCCCTCTGGGGCCAACGTCCTGACTTTC
CDR3 protein: CASSEWPSGANVLTF

V gene: TRBV20-1
D gene: TRBD2
J gene: TRBJ2-1
clone size: many
CDR3 length: 15
CDR3 DNA: TGCAGTGCTTCCCTTACTAGCGGGGGTTACAATGAGCAGTTCTTC
CDR3 protein: CSASLTSGGYNEQFF

V gene: TRBV6-1
D gene: TRBD1
J gene: TRBJ2-7
clone size: few
CDR3 length: 13
CDR3 DNA: TGTGCCAGCAGTGGACAGGGTGGGAGCGAGCAGTACTTC
CDR3 protein: CASSGQGGSEQYF

V gene: TRBV7-9
D gene: -
J gene: TRBJ1-2
clone size: few
CDR3 length: 10
CDR3 DNA: TGTGCCAGCAGCCCCAATGGCTACACCTTC
CDR3 protein: CASSPNGYTF

V gene: TRBV6-5
D gene: TRBD1
J gene: TRBJ1-5
clone size: -
CDR3 length: 15
CDR3 DNA: TGTGCCAGCAGTTACAGACAGGGAGGCAATCAGCCCCAGCATTTT
CDR3 protein: CASSYRQGGNQPQHF

V gene: TRBV12-3/TRBV12-4
D gene: TRBD1
J gene: TRBJ1-2
clone size: few
CDR3 length: 14
CDR3 DNA: TGTGCCAGCAGTATCCGCAGGGGGCCTGGGGGCTACACCTTC
CDR3 protein: CASSIRRGPGGYTF

V gene: TRBV29-1
D gene: -
J gene: TRBJ2-2
clone size: -
CDR3 length: 15
CDR3 DNA: TGCAGCGTTGAAGAGGAAAAGGGGGGATCCGGGGAGCTGTTTTTT
CDR3 protein: CSVEEEKGGSGELFF

V gene: TRBV7-3
D gene: TRBD2
J gene: TRBJ2-5
clone size: -
CDR3 length: 17
CDR3 DNA: TGTGCCAGCAGCTTCGCCCCGGGGGGGGTCACCCAAGAGACCCAGTACTTC
CDR3 protein: CASSFAPGGVTQETQYF

V gene: TRBV5-1
D gene: -
J gene: TRBJ2-2
clone size: -
CDR3 length: 14
CDR3 DNA: TGCGCCAGCATAAAGGGACCGGCTCCCGGGGAGCTGTTTTTT
CDR3 protein: CASIKGPAPGELFF

V gene: TRBV7-9
D gene: -
J gene: TRBJ1-2
clone size: few
CDR3 length: 12
CDR3 DNA: TGTGCCAGCGCCCCGATCGGGCAGCGCTACACCTTC
CDR3 protein: CASAPIGQRYTF

V gene: TRBV9
D gene: TRBD1
J gene: TRBJ2-6
clone size: -
CDR3 length: 19
CDR3 DNA: TGTGCCAGCAGCCCCCGGACAGGAATTTTCTTCTCTGGGGCCAACGTCCTGACTTTC
CDR3 protein: CASSPRTGIFFSGANVLTF

V gene: TRBV2
D gene: -
J gene: TRBJ1-5
clone size: -
CDR3 length: 12
CDR3 DNA: TGTGCCGGCAGTGAAGGAAACCAGCCCCAGCATTTT
CDR3 protein: CAGSEGNQPQHF

V gene: TRBV29-1
D gene: -
J gene: TRBJ2-5
clone size: few
CDR3 length: 12
CDR3 DNA: TGCAGCGCGGAGAGCCCACAAGAGACCCAGTACTTC
CDR3 protein: CSAESPQETQYF

V gene: TRBV5-5
D gene: TRBD1
J gene: TRBJ1-1
clone size: few
CDR3 length: 14
CDR3 DNA: TGTGCCAGCAGCTTGACCGGGACAGGGTGGCAAGCTTTCTTT
CDR3 protein: CASSLTGTGWQAFF

V gene: TRBV27
D gene: -
J gene: TRBJ2-7
clone size: many
CDR3 length: 12
CDR3 DNA: TGTGCCAGCAGTACTTATCAGCACGAGCAGTACTTC
CDR3 protein: CASSTYQHEQYF

V gene: TRBV5-1
D gene: -
J gene: TRBJ1-1
clone size: -
CDR3 length: 14
CDR3 DNA: TGCGCCAGCAGCTCCAGGGCCCGGGGTGCTGAAGCTTTCTTT
CDR3 protein: CASSSRARGAEAFF

V gene: TRBV10-1
D gene: -
J gene: TRBJ2-1
clone size: many
CDR3 length: 16
CDR3 DNA: TGCGCCAGCAGTGAGGCAGGGGAGACCTCCTACAATGAGCAGTTCTTC
CDR3 protein: CASSEAGETSYNEQFF

V gene: TRBV15
D gene: TRBD2
J gene: TRBJ2-1
clone size: few
CDR3 length: 16
CDR3 DNA: TGTGCCACCAGCAGGACTAGCGGGAGGGCCGGCAATGAGCAGTTCTTC
CDR3 protein: CATSRTSGRAGNEQFF

V gene: TRBV28
D gene: -
J gene: TRBJ2-7
clone size: -
CDR3 length: 18
CDR3 DNA: TGTGCCAGCAGTTTCGGCTTAGCGGAGGGGGCTTTCGGGTACGAGCAGTACTTC
CDR3 protein: CASSFGLAEGAFGYEQYF

V gene: TRBV12-3/TRBV12-4
D gene: -
J gene: TRBJ2-1
clone size: many
CDR3 length: 13
CDR3 DNA: TGTGCCAGCAGCTTAGCTCGCCACAATGAGCAGTTCTTC
CDR3 protein: CASSLARHNEQFF

V gene: TRBV5-1
D gene: -
J gene: TRBJ2-7
clone size: few
CDR3 length: 15
CDR3 DNA: TGCGCCAGCAGCTGGGCAGGGGACCCACTCTACGAGCAGTACTTC
CDR3 protein: CASSWAGDPLYEQYF

V gene: TRBV2
D gene: TRBD1
J gene: TRBJ1-1
clone size: -
CDR3 length: 13
CDR3 DNA: TGTGCCAGCAGGGCCAGGGGGGACACTGAAGCTTTCTTT
CDR3 protein: CASRARGDTEAFF

V gene: TRBV7-3
D gene: -
J gene: TRBJ2-1
clone size: few
CDR3 length: 13
CDR3 DNA: TGTGCCAGCAGCGACCCGCCTTGGAATGAGCAGTTCTTC
CDR3 protein: CASSDPPWNEQFF

V gene: TRBV20-1
D gene: -
J gene: TRBJ2-1
clone size: many
CDR3 length: 12
CDR3 DNA: TGCAGTGCTGTAGCGGCATACAATGAGCAGTTCTTC
CDR3 protein: CSAVAAYNEQFF

V gene: TRBV4-1
D gene: -
J gene: TRBJ2-7
clone size: few
CDR3 length: 16
CDR3 DNA: TGCGCCAGCAGCCAACCGGGACGGGAGAAGGGCCACGAGCAGTACTTC
CDR3 protein: CASSQPGREKGHEQYF

V gene: TRBV20-1
D gene: TRBD1
J gene: TRBJ1-4
clone size: few
CDR3 length: 14
CDR3 DNA: TGCAGTGCAATACCGGGACAGATTAATGAAAAACTGTTTTTT
CDR3 protein: CSAIPGQINEKLFF